This is a list of T cell receptor beta chains from one sample in a study of OX40 agonist ivuxolimab in advanced cancers. Profiling relied on immunoSEQ multiplex PCR, and the TCRdb table lists in-frame clones only, not all of them. Among about 69,000 clones listed, 80% to 90% were seen once. This material consisted of CD4+ or CD8+ T cells sorted from blood, taken in a trial of the OX40 agonist ivuxolimab. The receptors come from an adult with an advanced solid tumor such as melanoma, head and neck, liver or kidney cancer. Each CDR3 is given with its conserved first and last residue. A D gene is named only where the DNA matches it firmly. Not all rows give a size; the values are once, few, many and, for expanded clones, a class.

D	V	J	size	DNA	CDR3
TRBD2	TRBV6-6	TRBJ2-1	NA	TGTGCCAGCAGTTTTTTAGCGGGAGGCTCCTACAATGAGCAGTTCTTC	CASSFLAGGSYNEQFF
TRBD2	TRBV7-3	TRBJ2-3	NA	TGTGCCAGCAGCCTCGACGTAGCGGGAGTGACAGATACGCAGTATTTT	CASSLDVAGVTDTQYF
NA	TRBV7-9	TRBJ1-2	NA	TGTGCCAGCAGCCGAACCCAGGGCGATGGCTACACCTTC	CASSRTQGDGYTF
NA	TRBV6-6	TRBJ2-2	NA	TGTGCCAGCAGTCCGAGTTACACCGGGGAGCTGTTTTTT	CASSPSYTGELFF
TRBD2	TRBV5-1	TRBJ2-1	NA	TGCGCCAGCAGCTTGACTAGCGGGACGGTAAATGAGCAGTTCTTC	CASSLTSGTVNEQFF
NA	TRBV30	TRBJ2-3	NA	TGTGCCTGGAGCCCCGGGAATTCGGCAGATACGCAGTATTTT	CAWSPGNSADTQYF
NA	TRBV30	TRBJ2-3	NA	TGTGCCTGGAGTGTCCTCGGGGCCCCAAGGACGCAGTATTTT	CAWSVLGAPRTQYF
NA	TRBV7-9	TRBJ1-1	NA	TGTGCCAGCAGCTTAGGATCGGTGAGACCGAACACTGAAGCTTTCTTT	CASSLGSVRPNTEAFF
TRBD2	TRBV7-9	TRBJ2-1	NA	TGTGCCAGCAGCTTTCTAAGGCTAGCGGGAGTTGGGCGGGAGCAGTTCTTC	CASSFLRLAGVGREQFF
NA	TRBV5-1	TRBJ2-5	NA	TGCGCCAGCAGCCAACTAGGGGGGGAGACCCAGTACTTC	CASSQLGGETQYF
TRBD2	TRBV19	TRBJ2-6	NA	TGTGCCAGTAGTTCCGTAGCGGGAACTGGGGCCAACGTCCTGACTTTC	CASSSVAGTGANVLTF
TRBD1	TRBV29-1	TRBJ2-1	NA	TGCAGCGTTGAACAAGGGACAGGGAGTATGGATGAGCAGTTCTTC	CSVEQGTGSMDEQFF
NA	TRBV6-5	TRBJ1-6	NA	TGTGCCAGCAGTACCCCGACAGGTCGAGGGTCACCCCTCCACTTT	CASSTPTGRGSPLHF
TRBD2	TRBV27	TRBJ2-1	NA	TGTGCCAGCAGTTCGCGACTAGCGGTCTACAATGAGCAGTTCTTC	CASSSRLAVYNEQFF
TRBD1	TRBV11-3	TRBJ2-7	NA	TGTGCCAGCAGCTGGGGACAGGGATGGGTCGAGCAGTACTTC	CASSWGQGWVEQYF
NA	TRBV6-1	TRBJ1-5	NA	TGTGCCAGCAGTGAAAGGAGTGGCGGTGGGCGGCATCAGCCCCAGCATTTT	CASSERSGGGRHQPQHF
NA	TRBV11-1	TRBJ2-1	few	TGTGCCAGCAGCTTATTCTCAGCGGCCCACGGTGAGCAGTTCTTC	CASSLFSAAHGEQFF
NA	TRBV14	TRBJ2-5	NA	TGTGCCAGCAGCCAAGATTACGGGACCGCGGCAAAGACCCAGTACTTC	CASSQDYGTAAKTQYF
NA	TRBV5-1	TRBJ1-2	NA	TGCGCCAGCAGCTTGGGGGACGCTCTTGGCTACACCTTC	CASSLGDALGYTF
NA	TRBV6-5	TRBJ2-7	NA	TGTGCCAGCAGTGCACTCAAGGAGAACGAGCAGTACTTC	CASSALKENEQYF
NA	TRBV11-2	TRBJ2-7	NA	TGTGCCAGCAGCTTAGATCGGGTAGAGCAGTACTTC	CASSLDRVEQYF
NA	TRBV30	TRBJ2-2	NA	TGTGCCTGGAGTGTACTTTTTCGGGGCCCAGGCACCGGGGAGCTGTTTTTT	CAWSVLFRGPGTGELFF
NA	TRBV6-5	TRBJ1-2	NA	TGTGCCAGCCGTCCGGGGGGGTATGGCTACACCTTC	CASRPGGYGYTF
NA	TRBV5-1	TRBJ1-1	NA	TGCGCCAGCAGCCTCCCGGAAGGTGAAGCTTTCTTT	CASSLPEGEAFF
NA	TRBV7-9	TRBJ1-5	NA	TGTGCCAGCAGCTTTGGAGAGAATCAGCCCCAGCATTTT	CASSFGENQPQHF
NA	TRBV7-2	TRBJ2-5	NA	TGTGCCAGCAGCTTAGCGAAGCGCCCCCCGCGAGAGACCCAGTACTTC	CASSLAKRPPRETQYF
TRBD1	TRBV5-1	TRBJ1-1	once	TGCGCCAGCAGCTACCGACAGGGGTCGCTCCTCATGAACACTGAAGCTTTCTTT	CASSYRQGSLLMNTEAFF
TRBD2	TRBV6-4	TRBJ2-3	NA	TGTGCCTCGGGGGGGGGTCAAGCGGGAGATACGCAGTATTTT	CASGGGQAGDTQYF
NA	TRBV9	TRBJ2-1	NA	TGTGCCAGCAGCGTAGCTCCTAGTACTTACAATGAGCAGTTCTTC	CASSVAPSTYNEQFF
NA	TRBV28	TRBJ1-1	NA	TGTGCCAGCAGTTCCATCCGGGGGCTCGCGACTTTCTTT	CASSSIRGLATFF
NA	TRBV5-1	TRBJ2-1	once	TGCGCCAGCAGCTTGGGGTTAGGGCGATACTACAATGAGCAGTTCTTC	CASSLGLGRYYNEQFF
NA	TRBV5-1	TRBJ2-6	NA	TGCGCCAGCAGCTTGGACGGGTCTGGGGCCAACGTCCTGACTTTC	CASSLDGSGANVLTF
NA	TRBV4-1	TRBJ1-5	few	TGCGCCAGCAGCCAAGAGGGGGGATGGGGCAATCAGCCCCAGCATTTT	CASSQEGGWGNQPQHF
NA	TRBV6-6	TRBJ1-1	NA	TGTGCCAGCAGAACAACAGGAAACACTGAAGCTTTCTTT	CASRTTGNTEAFF
NA	TRBV5-4	TRBJ1-4	NA	TGTGCCAGCAGCCCACGGCCGGCAACTAATGAAAAACTGTTTTTT	CASSPRPATNEKLFF
TRBD1	TRBV4-1	TRBJ2-7	once	TGCGCCAGCAGAGCCTTCGGAGGGACAGGGCCCAACGAGCAGTACTTC	CASRAFGGTGPNEQYF
TRBD2	TRBV18	TRBJ2-5	NA	TGTGCCAGCTCACCAAGGAATGGGAGGGCCCAAGAGACCCAGTACTTC	CASSPRNGRAQETQYF
NA	TRBV28	TRBJ2-7	NA	TGTGCCAGCAGCTTGACAATGCACGGCTACGAGCAGTACTTC	CASSLTMHGYEQYF
NA	TRBV11-3	TRBJ2-1	NA	TGTGCCAGCAGCTCGATGGGGTCGAGCAATGAGCAGTTCTTC	CASSSMGSSNEQFF
NA	TRBV7-3	TRBJ2-2	few	TGTGCCAGCAGCCCTCGGGCCGGCATATGGGATGCCGGGGAGCTGTTTTTT	CASSPRAGIWDAGELFF
NA	TRBV15	TRBJ2-7	NA	TGTGCCACCAGCAGAGATAGGGTCCGGGATCTACCCTACGAGCAGTACTTC	CATSRDRVRDLPYEQYF
NA	TRBV11-2	TRBJ2-7	NA	TGTGCCAGCAGTTGGAACACGGGATCCTACGAGCAGTACTTC	CASSWNTGSYEQYF
NA	TRBV30	TRBJ2-5	NA	TGTGCCTGGACCACACAGGGGACCCAGTACTTC	CAWTTQGTQYF
TRBD1	TRBV11-2	TRBJ2-7	NA	TGTGCCAGCCTCTCCGTGAAAGGGACAGGAGACTACGAGCAGTACTTC	CASLSVKGTGDYEQYF
NA	TRBV19	TRBJ2-2	few	TGTGCCACTCAAGGGGATTCGTTCACCGGGGAGCTGTTTTTT	CATQGDSFTGELFF